These T cell receptor beta chains were read from a single sample in a study of PD-1 blockade in classical Hodgkin lymphoma. Here immunoSEQ multiplex PCR was the method, and the copy in TCRdb shows in-frame clones only, minus some. The sample has under 100,000 clones, 85% to 95% seen once. The sample in question was peripheral blood mononuclear cells (PBMCs), obtained before the second cycle of nivolumab. The origin of the receptors is a human donor with classical Hodgkin lymphoma. Both conserved end residues are trimmed from each CDR3.

TRBV27	TRBJ2-7	ASSFRGSDEQY
TRBV27	TRBJ1-2	ASSLSAGGVNYGYT
TRBV10-3	TRBJ2-7	AAVSGDGDEQY
TRBV28	TRBJ2-3	ASSLGLHTDTQY
TRBV11-2	TRBJ2-2	ASSLVAGSTGELF
TRBV9	TRBJ1-2	ASSPGEVLGYT
TRBV6-5	TRBJ2-1	ASRTDTLSYNEQF
TRBV2	TRBJ1-1	ASSEIVQGNTEAF
TRBV6-1	TRBJ2-1	ASEVRGRDEQF
TRBV7-2	TRBJ2-1	ASSHKERGYNEQF
TRBV2	TRBJ2-7	ASSTGPPSEQY
TRBV19	TRBJ2-1	ASSMFSAGTGDYNEQF
TRBV10-3	TRBJ2-7	AISSGWREPY
TRBV30	TRBJ2-7	AWSPLAGASYEQY
TRBV10-3	TRBJ2-3	AIRAGGTSTDTQY
TRBV9	TRBJ1-2	ASSVGRNLGDGYT
TRBV28	TRBJ1-5	ASSLSLRPGPQH
TRBV19	TRBJ2-2	ASRKIPSNTGELF
TRBV10-2	TRBJ1-5	ASTQRTGGSNQPQH
TRBV11-2	TRBJ2-2	ASRGQGARDTGELF
TRBV18	TRBJ1-1	ASSPPTPNTEAF
TRBV11-2	TRBJ2-3	ASSLAVDTQY
TRBV9	TRBJ2-7	ASSPPPGAEQY
TRBV19	TRBJ2-1	ASTPGTGIYNEQF
TRBV6-5	TRBJ2-2	ASTPHEVGTGELF
TRBV5-1	TRBJ1-6	ASSFARSGSNNSPLH
TRBV6-6	TRBJ2-7	ASSYQGYPYEQY
TRBV7-9	TRBJ1-5	ASRGGNQPQH
TRBV14	TRBJ2-1	ASSQELLVESGQF
TRBV6-6	TRBJ2-1	ASEKGLVGNNEQF
TRBV7-9	TRBJ2-2	ASSQSGTGATGELF
TRBV5-6	TRBJ1-1	ASSTGVPEGEAF
TRBV5-1	TRBJ2-7	ASSPPGPPSYEQY
TRBV18	TRBJ2-7	ASSRTSGTDDEQY
TRBV2	TRBJ2-3	ASRAPPGTDTQY
TRBV21-1	TRBJ1-3	ASSKDGGNTIY
TRBV19	TRBJ1-5	ASSMAGGSNQPQH
TRBV27	TRBJ2-7	ASSLREGREQY
TRBV4-1	TRBJ2-7	ASSQTRTGAGEQY
TRBV5-1	TRBJ2-3	ASSLAASPTDTQY
TRBV4-1	TRBJ1-4	ASGTASGGEKLF
TRBV30	TRBJ2-7	ACHSSYEQY
TRBV19	TRBJ1-2	ASTLPDQDNYGYT
TRBV5-1	TRBJ1-2	ASSPGTDLHGYT
TRBV11-2	TRBJ2-7	ASSLISGAYEQY
TRBV5-6	TRBJ2-5	ASSLAVYRAKETQY
TRBV29-1	TRBJ1-4	SATGDEKLF
TRBV5-4	TRBJ1-5	ASSQDPGNQPQH
TRBV19	TRBJ1-2	ASSIGAETGYGYT
TRBV6-6	TRBJ2-7	ASSYQGLEQY
TRBV19	TRBJ2-7	ASSIAGRAFVEQY
TRBV6-5	TRBJ2-5	ASSPSQGRVETQY
TRBV9	TRBJ2-6	ASSKSPGAGANVLT
TRBV10-3	TRBJ1-5	AISTGANQPQH
TRBV5-1	TRBJ2-1	ASRDHLGAIQQF